These T cell receptor beta chains were read from a single sample in a study of shared clonotypes between healthy human individuals. Sequencing used immunoSEQ multiplex PCR; TCRdb keeps in-frame clones, though not all of them. This sample has approximately 350,000 clones; around two thirds occur once, and the top ten carry under 13%. Sample: memory CD4+ T cells sorted from blood. These receptors originate from a man aged 30-40 years in good health. Each CDR3 is given with its conserved first and last residue. A D gene is named only where the DNA matches it firmly. Clone size is given for some rows only: seen once, a few or many times, or a class if the clone is expanded.

cdr3_aa cdr3_nt d_call clone_size j_call v_call
CASSLTHPGYTGELFF TGTGCCAGCAGCTTAACCCATCCGGGTTACACCGGGGAGCTGTTTTTT . few TRBJ2-2 TRBV7-8
CASSVRADQPQHF TGTGCCAGCAGTGTTCGGGCAGATCAGCCCCAGCATTTT . few TRBJ1-5 TRBV2
CASSPTGASEQYF TGCGCCAGCAGCCCGACAGGGGCGTCGGAGCAGTACTTC TRBD1 . TRBJ2-7 TRBV10-1
CASSGDRVPTDTQYF TGTGCCAGCAGCGGGGACAGGGTTCCCACAGATACGCAGTATTTT TRBD1 . TRBJ2-3 TRBV27
CASSLVLAGKNTEAFF TGCGCCAGCAGCTTGGTGCTAGCCGGAAAGAACACTGAAGCTTTCTTT . . TRBJ1-1 TRBV5-1
CASSVSAGASYNEQFF TGTGCCAGCAGCGTTTCTGCGGGAGCCTCCTACAATGAGCAGTTCTTC TRBD2 . TRBJ2-1 TRBV9
CASNSGGRELREQYF TGTGCCAGCAATTCCGGAGGGCGGGAGCTGAGGGAGCAGTACTTC TRBD2 . TRBJ2-7 TRBV11-2
CSGKIGSYGYTF TGCAGCGGCAAAATAGGATCCTATGGCTACACCTTC . many TRBJ1-2 TRBV29-1
CASSRINGQGISPLHF TGTGCCAGCTCCCGAATAAACGGACAGGGTATCTCACCCCTCCACTTT TRBD1 . TRBJ1-6 TRBV11-2
CASSLEAGRQYF TGCGCCAGCAGCTTGGAGGCGGGGCGGCAGTATTTT . . TRBJ2-3 TRBV5-1
CASSESLGKLFF TGCGCCAGCAGTGAATCTCTCGGCAAACTGTTTTTT . . TRBJ1-4 TRBV10-1
CASRPQPSQPQHF TGTGCCAGCAGGCCTCAACCGAGTCAGCCCCAGCATTTT . . TRBJ1-5 TRBV28
CASSPRDRRETEAFF TGTGCCAGCAGCCCTCGGGACAGGAGGGAAACTGAAGCTTTCTTT TRBD1 once TRBJ1-1 TRBV13
CASSLEQASYEQYF TGTGCCAGCAGCTTGGAACAGGCTAGCTACGAGCAGTACTTC . . TRBJ2-7 TRBV5-4
CASSEQGSANYGYTF TGTGCCAGTTCGGAACAGGGTTCGGCTAACTATGGCTACACCTTC . few TRBJ1-2 TRBV28
CASSPRTGDNSPLHF TGTGCCAGCAGCCCACGGACAGGGGATAATTCACCCCTCCACTTT TRBD1 . TRBJ1-6 TRBV5-4
CAISESSGNYNEQFF TGTGCCATCAGTGAGTCGAGCGGGAACTACAATGAGCAGTTCTTC TRBD2 . TRBJ2-1 TRBV10-3
CASSLGAGELFF TGCGCCAGCAGCTTGGGGGCCGGGGAGCTGTTTTTT . . TRBJ2-2 TRBV5-1
CASSSPHGATYQETQYF TGTGCCAGCAGTTCCCCCCACGGCGCGACGTACCAAGAGACCCAGTACTTC . . TRBJ2-5 TRBV28
CASSVVEQGASGELFF TGTGCCAGCAGTGTTGTGGAACAGGGGGCCTCCGGGGAGCTGTTTTTT TRBD1 few TRBJ2-2 TRBV2
CASSDNFRLSGNTIYF TGTGCCAGCAGTGATAATTTCAGGCTCTCTGGAAACACCATATATTTT . once TRBJ1-3 TRBV2
CSVLGHFRNIQYF TGCAGCGTTCTAGGACATTTTCGAAACATTCAGTACTTC . . TRBJ2-4 TRBV29-1
CASSLEASGSTEQYF TGTGCCAGCAGCTTAGAGGCTAGCGGGAGCACTGAGCAGTACTTC TRBD2 . TRBJ2-7 TRBV11-2
CASSSLTGKKHF TGTGCCAGCAGTAGCTTAACAGGGAAAAAGCATTTT . . TRBJ1-5 TRBV27
CASSFFRSGAEAFF TGTGCCAGCAGCTTCTTCAGGTCGGGGGCTGAAGCTTTCTTT . . TRBJ1-1 TRBV5-4
CASSLSRLAETQYF TGTGCCAGCAGTTTAAGTCGTCTAGCGGAGACCCAGTACTTC . . TRBJ2-5 TRBV27
CASHRRDLDEKLFF TGTGCCAGCCACCGAAGGGACCTGGATGAAAAACTGTTTTTT . . TRBJ1-4 TRBV28
CASSLTLGTQYF TGTGCCAGCAGCTTAACGTTAGGGACCCAGTACTTC . . TRBJ2-5 TRBV7-9
CSVGGFAFSYNEQFF TGCAGCGTCGGAGGGTTTGCGTTCTCCTACAATGAGCAGTTCTTC . . TRBJ2-1 TRBV29-1
CASSREGGTDTQYF TGTGCCAGCAGCCGGGAGGGGGGCACAGATACGCAGTATTTT TRBD2 few TRBJ2-3 TRBV5-4
CASRPGLAGVVEFF TGTGCCAGCAGACCCGGACTAGCGGGAGTTGTAGAGTTCTTC TRBD2 . TRBJ2-1 TRBV6-5
CATSPTVNTEAFF TGCGCCACTTCCCCAACCGTGAACACTGAAGCTTTCTTT . . TRBJ1-1 TRBV5-1
CASSVDPREGQPQHF TGTGCCAGCAGCGTAGATCCCAGGGAGGGTCAGCCCCAGCATTTT . . TRBJ1-5 TRBV9
CASKLGGRAADTQYF TGTGCCAGCAAATTAGGGGGGCGAGCGGCAGATACGCAGTATTTT . . TRBJ2-3 TRBV6-1
CASSVTGSGANVLTF TGTGCCAGCAGCGTAACGGGCTCTGGGGCCAACGTCCTGACTTTC . once TRBJ2-6 TRBV9
CASSVAGGGQGHTDTQYF TGTGCCAGCAGCGTAGCTGGGGGAGGACAGGGGCACACAGATACGCAGTATTTT TRBD1 few TRBJ2-3 TRBV9
CASLWTYTGELFF TGTGCCAGCCTATGGACTTACACCGGGGAGCTGTTTTTT . . TRBJ2-2 TRBV2
CASSDPRSIGNTIYF TGTGCCAGCAGTGACCCCCGGTCCATCGGAAACACCATATATTTT . . TRBJ1-3 TRBV2
CASSLASRNTEAFF TGTGCCAGCAGCTTAGCAAGCAGGAACACTGAAGCTTTCTTT . once TRBJ1-1 TRBV7-9
CASSSGQGDQPQHF TGCGCCAGCAGCTCGGGACAGGGGGATCAGCCCCAGCATTTT TRBD1 . TRBJ1-5 TRBV5-1
CASSLFGGQGSINEQFF TGTGCCAGCAGTTTATTCGGGGGACAGGGGAGTATCAATGAGCAGTTCTTC TRBD1 once TRBJ2-1 TRBV28
CASSSQGAANEKLFF TGTGCCAGCAGCTCCCAGGGGGCGGCTAATGAAAAACTGTTTTTT TRBD1 . TRBJ1-4 TRBV5-6
CASSGGQGARTEAFF TGTGCCAGTAGTGGGGGACAGGGGGCGCGCACTGAAGCTTTCTTT TRBD1 . TRBJ1-1 TRBV19
CASSPRRIAGGQETQYF TGTGCCAGCTCACCACGACGGATAGCGGGAGGCCAAGAGACCCAGTACTTC TRBD2 . TRBJ2-5 TRBV18
CASSTLWGAQYF TGTGCCAGCAGCACACTCTGGGGGGCCCAGTACTTC . . TRBJ2-4 TRBV7-8
CSVLTSPRNTEAFF TGCAGCGTGTTGACAAGCCCAAGAAATACTGAAGCTTTCTTT . once TRBJ1-1 TRBV29-1
CASSPLGGGGNQPQHF TGTGCCAGCAGCCCCCTAGGAGGGGGTGGGAATCAGCCCCAGCATTTT . . TRBJ1-5 TRBV2
CATSRDLNNEQFF TGTGCCACCAGCAGAGATCTTAACAATGAGCAGTTCTTC . . TRBJ2-1 TRBV15
CASSQGLANGELFF TGCGCCAGCAGCCAGGGACTAGCCAACGGGGAGCTGTTTTTT TRBD2 few TRBJ2-2 TRBV5-1
CASSLVVRTGDRNEQFF TGTGCCAGCAGCTTAGTGGTGCGTACAGGGGATCGCAATGAGCAGTTCTTC TRBD1 . TRBJ2-1 TRBV11-2
CASSPQGAGETQYF TGCGCCAGCAGTCCCCAGGGGGCTGGAGAGACCCAGTACTTC TRBD1 . TRBJ2-5 TRBV5-1
CASSFGRDTEAFF TGTGCCAGCAGCTTTGGCCGGGACACTGAAGCTTTCTTT . once TRBJ1-1 TRBV7-9
CASSSNNRVDF TGTGCCAGCAGTTCGAATAACAGGGTTGACTTC . . TRBJ2-7 TRBV28
CASSQLGPWGQGIAKNIQYF TGCGCCAGCAGTCAACTCGGGCCCTGGGGGCAGGGGATAGCCAAAAACATTCAGTACTTC . . TRBJ2-4 TRBV23-1